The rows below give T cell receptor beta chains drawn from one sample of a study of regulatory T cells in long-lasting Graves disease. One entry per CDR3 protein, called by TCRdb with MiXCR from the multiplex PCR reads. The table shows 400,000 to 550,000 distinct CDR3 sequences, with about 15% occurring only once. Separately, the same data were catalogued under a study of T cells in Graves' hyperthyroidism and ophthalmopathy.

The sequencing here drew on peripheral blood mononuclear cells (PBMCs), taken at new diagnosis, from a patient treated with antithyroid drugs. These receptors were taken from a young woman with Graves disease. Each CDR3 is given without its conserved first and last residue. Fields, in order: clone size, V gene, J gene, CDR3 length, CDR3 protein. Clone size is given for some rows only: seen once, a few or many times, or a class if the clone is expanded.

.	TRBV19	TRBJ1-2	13	ASSKQTGVGYGYT
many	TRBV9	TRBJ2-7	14	ASSAHESVRLSEQY
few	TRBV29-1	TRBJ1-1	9	SVGVLVEAF
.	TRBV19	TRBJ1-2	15	ASTSPRAALTNYGYT
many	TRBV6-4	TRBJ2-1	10	ASSDSRNEQF
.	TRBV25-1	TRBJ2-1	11	ASSKFKFDEQF
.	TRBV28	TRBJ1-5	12	ASWAGGDNQPQH
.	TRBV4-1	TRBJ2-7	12	ASSQVQGADEQY
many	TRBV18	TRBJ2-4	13	ASSPSWVTVNIQY
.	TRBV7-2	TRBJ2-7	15	ASSFWGVGRSSYEQY
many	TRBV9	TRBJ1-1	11	ASSVGGRSEAF
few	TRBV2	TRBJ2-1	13	AIRGGESSYNEQF
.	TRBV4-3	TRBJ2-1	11	ASSPGGPSEQF
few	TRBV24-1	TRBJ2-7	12	ATSDERSSYEQY
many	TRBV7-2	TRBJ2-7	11	ASSLVVGDEQY